The present T cell receptor (beta chain) was sequenced within a study of CD8+CD57+ T cells in acquired aplastic anemia. The wider study: Sorted CD4+ and CD8+ cells yielded roughly 3 ug of DNA on average.

Flow cytometry had shown expanded CD8+CD57+ cells in the patients chosen for sequencing. All patients had severe acquired aplastic anemia. Patients were therapy-naive when their blood was sampled. Profiling that covered TCR beta VDJ and CDR3 relied on genomic DNA as its template. MiXCR was run by TCRdb on the reads, yielding one entry per CDR3 protein. Of 50,000 to 65,000 distinct CDR3 sequences in the sample, approximately 50% were seen once. Trimming left V 1 base short and J 10 bases short, with 10 bases between. Germline lookup yields CDR1 SGHAT and CDR2 FQNNGV. This CDR3 has 12 amino acids. Overall study findings and caveats: Comparison of patients with controls identified about 27 shared CD8+ CDR3 sequences.

For this clonotype: Its antigen remains unidentified.

The sequence came from a human donor with aplastic anemia. The chain combines TRBV11-2 with TRBJ1-2; TRBD1 is a possible D gene (5 bases). The material sequenced was sorted CD4+, CD8+, or CD8+CD57+ T cells (not recorded which) from PBMCs. The DNA of the CDR3 is TGTGCCAGCAGCTTAGGGGGGGATGACTACACCTTC. This encodes CASSLGGDDYTF.